The 24 T cell receptor beta chains below all came from one sample that was sequenced in a study of cytomegalovirus exposure and HLA in healthy donors. With 60 Vbeta and 13 Jbeta primers, the PCR was carried out. TCRdb keeps only in-frame clones here, not all; method: immunoSEQ multiplex PCR. The table has 100,000 to 150,000 clones, more than 65% seen once; the top ten hold over 10%. The material sequenced was PBMCs. Receptors were obtained from a woman aged 40 to 50 in good health and CMV-seropositive.

The chain couples TRBV2 to TRBJ1-5; tentatively, D is TRBD1 (6 bases). Deletions cut 1 base from V and 4 bases from J, with 8 bases between. CDR1 and CDR2 (germline): SNHLY, FYNNEI. The CDR3 runs 14 residues. CDR3 amino acids: CASSEEQGNQPQHF. The CDR3 DNA reads TGTGCCAGCAGTGAAGAACAGGGTAATCAGCCCCAGCATTTT.

This clone came up a few times. The chain couples TRBV28 to TRBJ2-7, with D perhaps matching TRBD1 (6 bases). This CDR3 contains 14 residues. The V and J ends lost 6 bases and 2 bases respectively, with 14 bases between them. Germline CDR1 reads MDHEN; CDR2 reads SYDVKM. For the CDR3, the DNA is TGTGCCAGCAGACGTACAGGGTCAGCCTACGAGCAGTACTTC. Translating gives CASRRTGSAYEQYF.

There are a few counts of this clone. V gene TRBV4-2 combines with J gene TRBJ2-7; TRBD2 agrees at 13 bases. V lost 3 bases and J lost 3; bases outside the gene matches: 5. CDR1 and CDR2 from the germline V gene are LGHNA and YNFKEQ. This CDR3 has 16 amino acids. CDR3 coding DNA: TGTGCCAGCAGCCAGGGACTAGCGGGGACCCGCTACGAGCAGTACTTC. Encoded protein: CASSQGLAGTRYEQYF.

This clone was found a few times. J is TRBJ2-2 and V is TRBV5-5; 10 bases line up with TRBD2. Germline CDR1 SGHKS, CDR2 YYEKEE (reference sequence). The V and J ends lost 7 bases and 6 bases, in that order; junction bases with no gene match: 12. The CDR3 is made up of 16 amino acids. CDR3 DNA sequence: TGTGCCAGCGGAAACCTAGCGGGAGTGTCCGCCGGGGAGCTGTTTTTT. It is translated as CASGNLAGVSAGELFF.

The chain recombines TRBV15 with TRBJ1-2; D is undetermined. CDR3 size: 15 residues. Germline CDR1 reads LNHNV; CDR2 reads YYDKDF (reference sequence). Trimming stripped 0 bases from V and 0 bases from J, with 8 bases between. The CDR3 region has the DNA TGTGCCACCAGCAGAGAGCGGGGTTCTAACTATGGCTACACCTTC. This translates into CATSRERGSNYGYTF.

The chain employs TRBV6-1 and TRBJ1-5; 8 positions match TRBD1. With V trimmed by 6 bases and J by 7 bases, 8 bases remained unmatched. Germline lookup yields CDR1 MNHNS and CDR2 SASEGT. This CDR3 contains 14 residues. The chain's CDR3 is CASSTQGAGQPQHF. CDR3 DNA: TGTGCCAGCAGCACCCAGGGGGCAGGGCAGCCCCAGCATTTT.

DNA for the CDR3: TGCGCCAGCAGTCAAGTCGGGTCCGGGGCCAACGTCCTGACTTTC. Protein product: CASSQVGSGANVLTF. The chain uses TRBV23-1 and TRBJ2-6; D remains unclear. TRBV23-1 is designated an ORF whose function remains uncertain. V shed 2 bases and J shed 4 bases, with 9 bases lying between them. The CDR3 consists of 15 residues.

The rearrangement uses TRBV12-5 and TRBJ2-2, with TRBD2 as a possible D gene (6 bases). V dropped 3 bases and J dropped 5 bases, with 10 bases sitting between them. The germline CDR1 and CDR2 sequences are LGHNT and FRNRAP. CDR3 size: 14 residues. The CDR3 here is CASGLTGRTGELFF. The CDR3 DNA reads as TGTGCTAGTGGTTTAACGGGGAGGACCGGGGAGCTGTTTTTT. Combining the CDR3 with reference TRBV12-5 and TRBJ2-2 gives the whole variable domain DARVTQTPRHKVTEMGQEVTMRCQPILGHNTVFWYRQTMMQGLELLAYFRNRAPLDDSGMPKDRFSAEMPDATLATLKIQPSEPRDSAVYFCASGLTGRTGELFFGEGSRLTVL.

J is TRBJ2-4 and V is TRBV5-5, with 7 bases identical to TRBD1. Losses at the gene ends were 4 bases for V and 2 bases for J; bases not matched to a gene: 6. The CDR3 runs to 15 residues. Per germline, CDR1 SGHKS and CDR2 YYEKEE (reference sequence). The CDR3 protein is CASSPQGVTKNIQYF. In DNA, the CDR3 is TGTGCCAGCAGCCCGCAGGGGGTGACCAAAAACATTCAGTACTTC.

The CDR3 is CASSPGTPLTDTQYF. Here the CDR3 DNA reads TGTGCCAGCAGCCCAGGGACTCCACTCACAGATACGCAGTATTTT. The chain links TRBV9 to TRBJ2-3, with a weak D call TRBD2 (6 bases). The V gene's germline CDR1 is SGDLS and CDR2 YYNGEE. Trimming cost V 4 bases and J 2 bases, with 14 bases left between them. This CDR3 contains 15 residues.

The chain joins TRBV1 to TRBJ2-3; the tabulated D call, TRBD2, remains unverified against the DNA. TRBV1 is termed a pseudogene. This CDR3 spans 20 amino acids. CDR3 protein: CTSSQDLKRDPRRRTDTQYF. The CDR3 DNA sequence: TGCACCAGCAGCCAAGATCTTAAGCGCGACCCCCGGAGGAGGACAGATACGCAGTATTTT.

This chain links TRBV7-2 with TRBJ2-1; tentatively, D is TRBD2 (5 bases). Trimming took 3 bases from V and 2 from J, leaving 8 bases between them. The CDR3 covers 14 residues. Per the germline V gene, CDR1 is SGHTA and CDR2 is FQGNSA. The CDR3 DNA follows: TGTGCCAGCAGCTTGCTAGCCGCCTACAATGAGCAGTTCTTC. It yields the protein CASSLLAAYNEQFF.

This chain links TRBV18 with TRBJ1-1; a weak D match, TRBD1 (5 bases). Germline lookup yields CDR1 KGHSH and CDR2 LQKENI. The CDR3 runs 14 residues. The V end was cut by 3 bases, the J end by 1 base, with 9 bases between. CDR3 region: CASSPLRENTEAFF. CDR3 in DNA: TGTGCCAGCTCACCCCTCAGGGAGAACACTGAAGCTTTCTTT.

V is TRBV28 and J is TRBJ2-5; 12 bases line up with TRBD2. This CDR3 has 14 residues. Losses at the gene ends were 8 bases for V and 6 bases for J; bases not matched to a gene: 7. Germline CDR1 MDHEN, CDR2 SYDVKM. For the CDR3, the DNA is TGTGCCAGCTCGCTGACTAGCGGGAGTAAGACCCAGTACTTC. Translation gives CASSLTSGSKTQYF. Using reference TRBV28 and TRBJ2-5 for the parts outside the CDR3, the full variable domain is DVKVTQSSRYLVKRTGEKVFLECVQDMDHENMFWYRQDPGLGLRLIYFSYDVKMKEKGDIPEGYSVSREKKERFSLILESASTNQTSMYLCASSLTSGSKTQYFGPGTRLLVL.

As to this clone: Mismatch with germline at one junction end may stem from a read error. This chain joins TRBV7-7 and TRBJ2-2, with D possibly called TRBD1 or TRBD2 (5 bases each). The CDR3 sequence is 14 residues long. Germline V CDR1 and CDR2: SSHAT, FNYEAQ (reference sequence). The CDR3 nucleotides are TGTGCTAGCAGCTTAGGACTGACAGAGGGGGAGCTGTTTTTT. Protein: CASSLGLTEGELFF. The complete variable domain, with remaining parts taken from reference TRBV7-7 and TRBJ2-2, reads GAGVSQSPRYKVTKRGQDVTLRCDPISSHATLYWYQQALGQGPEFLTYFNYEAQPDKSGLPSDRFSAERPEGSISTLTIQRTEQRDSAMYRCASSLGLTEGELFFGEGSRLTVL.

V and J are TRBV4-2 and TRBJ2-1, with 13 bases fitting TRBD2. In germline, CDR1 is LGHNA, CDR2 YNFKEQ. This CDR3 contains 16 residues. With 2 bases clipped from V and 8 bases from J, the junction kept 6 bases outside the gene matches. DNA of the CDR3: TGTGCCAGCAGCCAACGACTAGCGGGAGGCAGGGATGAGCAGTTCTTC. Translating it yields CASSQRLAGGRDEQFF.

J is TRBJ2-1 and V is TRBV7-2; the match to TRBD2 covers 7 bases. V shed 4 bases, J shed 0 bases, and the junction held 12 bases outside the gene matches. The CDR3 sequence is 18 residues long. CDR1 and CDR2 from the germline V gene are SGHTA and FQGNSA. The CDR3 protein is CASSSRASSGSSYNEQFF. For the CDR3, the DNA is TGTGCCAGCAGCTCTAGAGCCTCTAGCGGAAGCTCCTACAATGAGCAGTTCTTC.

This clone appeared many times. The rearrangement links TRBV2 to TRBJ2-1; 8 bases map to TRBD1. The CDR3 is made up of 12 amino acids. J was trimmed by 10 bases and V by 6 bases; bases with no gene match: 5. The germline CDR1 and CDR2 sequences are SNHLY and FYNNEI. The CDR3: CASRGDRGEQFF. Written as DNA, the CDR3 is TGTGCCAGCAGGGGCGACAGGGGAGAGCAGTTCTTC.

Note on this clone: The same CDR3 is also encoded by other DNA sequences in this sample. The chain employs TRBV7-2 and TRBJ1-1, with TRBD1 identical over 8 bases. Germline CDR1 is SGHTA and CDR2 is FQGNSA. The CDR3 extends over 15 amino acids. V lost 2 bases and J lost 1; bases outside the gene matches: 3. The CDR3 region is CASSLQGARNTEAFF. As DNA, the CDR3 is TGTGCCAGCAGCTTACAGGGGGCAAGGAACACTGAAGCTTTCTTT.

J is TRBJ1-5 and V is TRBV7-8; 7 bases map to TRBD1. The CDR3 loop spans 15 amino acids. With V trimmed by 4 bases and J by 1 base, 4 bases remained unmatched. Germline V CDR1 and CDR2: SGHVS, FQNEAQ. The CDR3 region has the DNA TGTGCCAGCAGCTCCCAGGGGGTGAGCAATCAGCCCCAGCATTTT. This translates into CASSSQGVSNQPQHF.

This clone was observed a few times. This sequence joins TRBV19 and TRBJ2-7, with TRBD2 identical over 9 bases. The CDR3 totals 14 residues. With 4 bases clipped from V and 1 base from J, the junction kept 2 bases outside the gene matches. Germline assignment: CDR1 LNHDA and CDR2 SQIVND (reference sequence). CDR3 loop: CASSRLAESYEQYF. CDR3 DNA sequence: TGTGCCAGTAGTAGACTAGCGGAATCCTACGAGCAGTACTTC.

V and J are TRBV21-1 and TRBJ1-2; the table's D call, TRBD1, has no DNA check behind it. TRBV21-1 is a recognized pseudogene. The CDR3 sequence is 14 residues long. CDR3 in DNA: TGTGCCAGCAGGGGACCCACAGGGTCGGGTGGCTACACCTTC. This encodes CASRGPTGSGGYTF.

This clone appeared once. V gene TRBV27 combines with J gene TRBJ2-1; 7 bases are shared with TRBD1. Losses at the gene ends were 0 bases for V and 10 bases for J; bases not matched to a gene: 6. Germline CDR1 and CDR2: MNHEY and SMNVEV (reference sequence). The CDR3 is 14 amino acids. CDR3 region: CASSLSTGRREQFF. CDR3 DNA: TGTGCCAGCAGTTTATCGACAGGGAGAAGGGAGCAGTTCTTC.

CDR3: CASSPDSNNQPQHF. For the CDR3, the DNA is TGTGCCAGCAGTCCGGACAGCAACAATCAGCCCCAGCATTTT. This rearrangement joins TRBV27 to TRBJ1-5; tentatively, D is TRBD1 (6 bases). The CDR3 contains 14 residues. V shed 5 bases and J shed 3 bases, with 11 bases lying between them. Germline V lookup: CDR1 MNHEY, CDR2 SMNVEV (reference sequence).